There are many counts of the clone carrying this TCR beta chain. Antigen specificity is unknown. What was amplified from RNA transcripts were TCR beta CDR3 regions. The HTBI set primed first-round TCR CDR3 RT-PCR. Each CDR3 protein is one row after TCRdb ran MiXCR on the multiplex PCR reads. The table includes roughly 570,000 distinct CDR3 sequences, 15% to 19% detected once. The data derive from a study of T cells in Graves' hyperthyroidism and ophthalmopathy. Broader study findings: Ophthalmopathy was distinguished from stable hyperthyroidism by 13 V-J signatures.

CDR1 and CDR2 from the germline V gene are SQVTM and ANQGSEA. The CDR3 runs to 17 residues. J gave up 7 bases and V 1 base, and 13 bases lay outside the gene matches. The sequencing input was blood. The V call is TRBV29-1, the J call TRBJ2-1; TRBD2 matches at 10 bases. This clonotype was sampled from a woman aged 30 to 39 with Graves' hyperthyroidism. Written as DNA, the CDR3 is TGCAGCGTTGAAGGGGACCGGGGTAGCGGGAGGCGTAATGAGCAGTTCTTC. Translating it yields CSVEGDRGSGRRNEQFF.